The source of this TCR beta chain is a study of OX40 agonist ivuxolimab in advanced cancers. The CDR3 has 15 residues. Deletions cut 5 bases from V and 2 bases from J, with 16 bases between. Germline V gene data show CDR1 as SGHAT and CDR2 as FQNNGV. The sample holds one count of this clone. Assay: immunoSEQ multiplex PCR; the TCRdb copy retains only in-frame clones and omits some. This table has tens of thousands of clones, about 88% appearing once. The receptor's source is an adult with an advanced solid tumor such as melanoma, head and neck, liver or kidney cancer. The sample consisted of CD4+ or CD8+ T cells sorted from blood, taken in a trial of the OX40 agonist ivuxolimab. V is TRBV11-2 and J is TRBJ2-7; D might be TRBD1 (6 bases). DNA for the CDR3: TGTGCCAGCAGCGCTCACAGGGTGGAGACCTACGAGCAGTACTTC. It codes for CASSAHRVETYEQYF.